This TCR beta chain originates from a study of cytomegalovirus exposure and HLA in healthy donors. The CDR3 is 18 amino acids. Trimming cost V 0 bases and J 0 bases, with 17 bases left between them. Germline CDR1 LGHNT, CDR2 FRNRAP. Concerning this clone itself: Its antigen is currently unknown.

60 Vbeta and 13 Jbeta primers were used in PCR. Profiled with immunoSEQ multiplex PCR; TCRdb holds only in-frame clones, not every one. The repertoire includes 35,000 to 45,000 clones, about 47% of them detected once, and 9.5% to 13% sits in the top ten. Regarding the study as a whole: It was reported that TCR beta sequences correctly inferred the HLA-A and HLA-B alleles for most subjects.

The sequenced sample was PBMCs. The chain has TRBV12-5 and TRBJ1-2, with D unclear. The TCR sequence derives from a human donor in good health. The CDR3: CASGLVRGGVGTNYGYTF. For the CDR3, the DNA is TGTGCTAGTGGTTTGGTACGGGGTGGAGTGGGGACTAACTATGGCTACACCTTC.